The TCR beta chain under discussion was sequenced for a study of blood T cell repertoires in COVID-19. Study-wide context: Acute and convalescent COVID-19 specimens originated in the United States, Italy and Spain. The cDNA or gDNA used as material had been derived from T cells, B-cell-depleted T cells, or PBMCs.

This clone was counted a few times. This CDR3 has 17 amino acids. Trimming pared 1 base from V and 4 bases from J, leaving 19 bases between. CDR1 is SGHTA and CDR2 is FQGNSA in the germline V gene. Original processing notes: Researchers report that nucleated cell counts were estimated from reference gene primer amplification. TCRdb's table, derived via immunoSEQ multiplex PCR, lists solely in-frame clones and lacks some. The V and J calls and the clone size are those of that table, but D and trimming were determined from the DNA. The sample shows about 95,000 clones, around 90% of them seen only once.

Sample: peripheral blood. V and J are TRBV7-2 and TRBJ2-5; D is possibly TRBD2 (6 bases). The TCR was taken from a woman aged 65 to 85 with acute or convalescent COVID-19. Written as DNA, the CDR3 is TGTGCCAGCAGCTTAGGACTTCTAGCGATGGTGCGAGAGACCCAGTACTTC. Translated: CASSLGLLAMVRETQYF.